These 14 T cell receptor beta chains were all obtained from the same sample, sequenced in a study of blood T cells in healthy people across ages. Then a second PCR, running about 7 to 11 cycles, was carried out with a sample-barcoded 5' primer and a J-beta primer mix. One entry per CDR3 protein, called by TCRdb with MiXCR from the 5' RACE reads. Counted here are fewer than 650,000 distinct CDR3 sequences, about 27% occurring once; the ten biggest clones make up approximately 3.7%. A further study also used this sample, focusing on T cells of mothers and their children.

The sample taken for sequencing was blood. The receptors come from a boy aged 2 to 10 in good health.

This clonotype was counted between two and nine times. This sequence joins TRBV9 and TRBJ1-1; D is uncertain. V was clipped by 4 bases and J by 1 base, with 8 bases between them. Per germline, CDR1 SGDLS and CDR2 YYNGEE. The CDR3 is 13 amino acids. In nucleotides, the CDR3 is TGTGCCAGCAGCCCTTGGACGAACACTGAAGCTTTCTTT. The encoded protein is CASSPWTNTEAFF.

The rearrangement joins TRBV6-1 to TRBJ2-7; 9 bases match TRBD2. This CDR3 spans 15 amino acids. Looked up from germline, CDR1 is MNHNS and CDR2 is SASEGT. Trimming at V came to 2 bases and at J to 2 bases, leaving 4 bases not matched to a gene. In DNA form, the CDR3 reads TGTGCCAGCAGTGAATTTGGCGGGGGGGCCTACGAGCAGTACTTC. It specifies CASSEFGGGAYEQYF.

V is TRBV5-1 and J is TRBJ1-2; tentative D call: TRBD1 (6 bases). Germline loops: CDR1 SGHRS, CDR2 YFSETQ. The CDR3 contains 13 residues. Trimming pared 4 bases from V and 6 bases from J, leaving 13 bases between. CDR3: CASSPGRTDGYTF. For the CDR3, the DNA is TGCGCCAGCAGCCCCGGAAGGACAGATGGCTACACCTTC.

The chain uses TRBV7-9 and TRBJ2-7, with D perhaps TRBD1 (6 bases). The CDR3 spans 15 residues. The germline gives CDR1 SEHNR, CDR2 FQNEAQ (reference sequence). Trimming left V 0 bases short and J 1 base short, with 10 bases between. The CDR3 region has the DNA TGTGCCAGCAGCTTAGCAGAGAGGGGGTCCTACGAGCAGTACTTC. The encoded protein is CASSLAERGSYEQYF. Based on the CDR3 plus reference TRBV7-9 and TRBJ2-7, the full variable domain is DTGVSQNPRHKITKRGQNVTFRCDPISEHNRLYWYRQTLGQGPEFLTYFQNEAQLEKSRLLSDRFSAERPKGSFSTLEIQRTEQGDSAMYLCASSLAERGSYEQYFGPGTRLTVT.

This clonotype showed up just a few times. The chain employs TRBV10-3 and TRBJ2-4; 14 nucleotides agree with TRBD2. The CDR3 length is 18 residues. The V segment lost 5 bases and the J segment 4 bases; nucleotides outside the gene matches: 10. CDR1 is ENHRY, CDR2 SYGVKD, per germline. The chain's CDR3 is CAISPGLAGVVLKNIQYF. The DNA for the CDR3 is TGTGCCATCAGTCCGGGACTAGCGGGAGTAGTCCTGAAAAACATTCAGTACTTC.

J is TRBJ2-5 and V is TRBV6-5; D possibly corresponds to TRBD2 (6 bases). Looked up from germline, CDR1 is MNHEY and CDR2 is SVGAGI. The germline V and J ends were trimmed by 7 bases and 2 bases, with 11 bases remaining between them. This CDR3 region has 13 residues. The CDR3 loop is CASKGTPQETQYF. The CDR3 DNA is TGTGCCAGCAAAGGGACTCCTCAAGAGACCCAGTACTTC.

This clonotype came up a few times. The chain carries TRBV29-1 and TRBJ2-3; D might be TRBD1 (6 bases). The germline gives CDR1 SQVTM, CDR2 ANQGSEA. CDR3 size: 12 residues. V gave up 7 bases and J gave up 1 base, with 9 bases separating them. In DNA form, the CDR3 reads TGCAGCGGAGGGGGTCGCACAGATACGCAGTATTTT. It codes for CSGGGRTDTQYF.

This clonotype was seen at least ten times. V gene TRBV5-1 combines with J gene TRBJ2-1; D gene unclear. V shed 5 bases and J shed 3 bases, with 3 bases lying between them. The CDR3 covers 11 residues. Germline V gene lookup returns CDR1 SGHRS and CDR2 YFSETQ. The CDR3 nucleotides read TGCGCCAGCAGAGACTACAATGAGCAGTTCTTC. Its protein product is CASRDYNEQFF.

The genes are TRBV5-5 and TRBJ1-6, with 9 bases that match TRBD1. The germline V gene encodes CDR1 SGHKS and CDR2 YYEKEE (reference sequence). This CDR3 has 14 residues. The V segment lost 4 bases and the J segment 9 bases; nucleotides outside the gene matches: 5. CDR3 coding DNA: TGTGCCAGCAGCACCGGGACAGGGAGTTCACCCCTCCACTTT. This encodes CASSTGTGSSPLHF.

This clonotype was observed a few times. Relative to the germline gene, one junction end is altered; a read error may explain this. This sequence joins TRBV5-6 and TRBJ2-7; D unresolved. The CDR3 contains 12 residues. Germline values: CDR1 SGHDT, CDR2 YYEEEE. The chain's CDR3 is CASSPAYGEQYF. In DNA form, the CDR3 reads TGTGCTAGCAGCCCTGCGTACGGCGAGCAGTACTTC.

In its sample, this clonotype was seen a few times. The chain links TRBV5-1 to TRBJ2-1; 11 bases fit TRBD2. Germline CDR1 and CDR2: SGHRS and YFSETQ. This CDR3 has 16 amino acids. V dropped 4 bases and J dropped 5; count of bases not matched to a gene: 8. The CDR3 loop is CASSMTSGITDNEQFF. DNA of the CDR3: TGCGCCAGCAGCATGACTAGCGGGATTACGGACAATGAGCAGTTCTTC.

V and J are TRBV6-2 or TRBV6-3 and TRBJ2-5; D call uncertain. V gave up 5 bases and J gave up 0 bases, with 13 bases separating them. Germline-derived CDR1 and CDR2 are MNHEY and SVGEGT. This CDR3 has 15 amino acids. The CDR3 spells CASSPRRLDQETQYF. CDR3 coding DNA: TGTGCCAGCAGTCCACGTAGACTGGACCAAGAGACCCAGTACTTC.

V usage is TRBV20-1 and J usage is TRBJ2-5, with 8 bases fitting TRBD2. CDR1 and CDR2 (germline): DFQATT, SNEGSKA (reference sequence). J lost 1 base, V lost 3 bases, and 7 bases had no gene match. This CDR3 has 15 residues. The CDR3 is CSARDSGDFQETQYF. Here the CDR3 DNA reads TGCAGTGCTAGGGATAGCGGGGATTTCCAAGAGACCCAGTACTTC.

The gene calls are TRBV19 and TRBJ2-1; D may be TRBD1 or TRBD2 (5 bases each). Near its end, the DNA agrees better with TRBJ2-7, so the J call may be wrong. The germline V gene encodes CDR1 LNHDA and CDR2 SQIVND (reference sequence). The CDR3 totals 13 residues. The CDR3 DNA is TGTGCCACTGGGACCACGAGCTCCTACGAGCAGTACTTC. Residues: CATGTTSSYEQYF.